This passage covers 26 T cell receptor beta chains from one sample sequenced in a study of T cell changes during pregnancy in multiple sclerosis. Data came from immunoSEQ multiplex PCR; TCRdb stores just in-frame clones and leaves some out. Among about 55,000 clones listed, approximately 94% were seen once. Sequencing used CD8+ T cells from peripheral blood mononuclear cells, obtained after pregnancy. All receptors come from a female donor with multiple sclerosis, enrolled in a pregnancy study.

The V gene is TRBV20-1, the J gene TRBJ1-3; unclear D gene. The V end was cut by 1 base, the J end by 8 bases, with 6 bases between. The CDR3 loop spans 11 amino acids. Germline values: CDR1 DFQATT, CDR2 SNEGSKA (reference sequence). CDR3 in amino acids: CSARGAHTIYF. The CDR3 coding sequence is TGCAGTGCTAGAGGAGCCCACACCATATATTTT.

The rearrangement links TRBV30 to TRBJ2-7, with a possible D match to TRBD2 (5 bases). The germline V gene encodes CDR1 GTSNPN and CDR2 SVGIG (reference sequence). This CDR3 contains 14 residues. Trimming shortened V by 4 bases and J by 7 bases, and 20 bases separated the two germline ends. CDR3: CAWKTGLARGEQYF. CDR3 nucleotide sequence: TGTGCCTGGAAGACGGGCCTAGCTAGAGGAGAGCAGTACTTC.

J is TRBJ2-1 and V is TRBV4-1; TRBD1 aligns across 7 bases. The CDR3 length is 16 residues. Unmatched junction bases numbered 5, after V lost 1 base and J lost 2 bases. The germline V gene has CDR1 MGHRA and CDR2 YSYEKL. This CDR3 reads CASSQADRNPYNEQFF. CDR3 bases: TGCGCCAGCAGCCAAGCGGACAGGAACCCCTACAATGAGCAGTTCTTC.

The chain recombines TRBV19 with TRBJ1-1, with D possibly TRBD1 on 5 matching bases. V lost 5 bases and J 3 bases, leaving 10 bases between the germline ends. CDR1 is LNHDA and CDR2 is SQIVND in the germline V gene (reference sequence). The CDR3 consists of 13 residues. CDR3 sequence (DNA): TGTGCCAGTAGTGGGGGGTGGGACACTGAAGCTTTCTTT. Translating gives CASSGGWDTEAFF.

The CDR3 sequence: CASSYSLGVGEDEQYF. The CDR3 bases are TGTGCCAGCAGTTATTCCCTGGGGGTTGGGGAGGACGAGCAGTACTTC. This sequence joins TRBV6-5 and TRBJ2-7; tentative D call: TRBD2 (6 bases). In germline, CDR1 is MNHEY, CDR2 SVGAGI. The CDR3 length is 16 residues. Trimming stripped 3 bases from V and 5 bases from J, with 20 bases between.

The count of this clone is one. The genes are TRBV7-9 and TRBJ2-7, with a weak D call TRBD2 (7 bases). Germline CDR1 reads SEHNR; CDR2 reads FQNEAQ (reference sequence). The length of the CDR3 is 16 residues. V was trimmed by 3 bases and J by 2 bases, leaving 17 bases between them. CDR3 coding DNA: TGTGCCAGCAGCTTGGGGGGGGGCGAAAGACCCTACGAGCAGTACTTC. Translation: CASSLGGGERPYEQYF.

CDR3: CASSLWTGPGYEQYF. The CDR3 nucleotides are TGTGCCAGCAGCTTGTGGACAGGACCAGGCTACGAGCAGTACTTC. This sequence joins TRBV5-5 and TRBJ2-7; 7 bases align to TRBD1. V lost 1 base, J lost 3 bases, and 7 bases stayed unmatched. CDR3 length: 15 amino acids. Germline-derived CDR1 and CDR2 are SGHKS and YYEKEE (reference sequence).

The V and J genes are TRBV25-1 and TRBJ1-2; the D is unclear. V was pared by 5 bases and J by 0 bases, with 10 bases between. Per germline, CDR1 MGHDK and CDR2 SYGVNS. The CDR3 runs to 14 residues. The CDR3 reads CASSSDGTNYGYTF. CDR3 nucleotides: TGTGCCAGCAGTTCGGACGGGACTAACTATGGCTACACCTTC.

The CDR3 is CASSLAGGAFGELFF. CDR3 in DNA: TGTGCCAGCAGTTTAGCGGGGGGCGCGTTCGGGGAGCTGTTTTTT. This rearrangement joins TRBV27 to TRBJ2-2, with TRBD2 matching 8 bases. Germline-derived CDR1 and CDR2 are MNHEY and SMNVEV (reference sequence). The CDR3 length is 15 residues. V lost 2 bases and J lost 7; bases outside the gene matches: 6.

The CDR3 region has the DNA TGTGCCAGCAGCCAAGATCCACGAGCGGGGTCCTACAATGAGCAGTTCTTC. This gives the protein CASSQDPRAGSYNEQFF. This sequence joins TRBV4-2 and TRBJ2-1; 7 bases agree with TRBD2. Looked up from germline, CDR1 is LGHNA and CDR2 is YNFKEQ. The V segment lost 0 bases and the J segment 1 base; nucleotides outside the gene matches: 6. This CDR3 is 17 amino acids long.

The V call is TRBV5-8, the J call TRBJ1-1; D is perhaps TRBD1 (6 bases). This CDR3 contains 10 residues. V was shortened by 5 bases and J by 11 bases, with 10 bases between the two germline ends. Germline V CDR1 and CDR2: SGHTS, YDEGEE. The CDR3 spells CASSMGAAFF. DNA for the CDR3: TGTGCCAGCAGTATGGGGGCGGCTTTCTTT.

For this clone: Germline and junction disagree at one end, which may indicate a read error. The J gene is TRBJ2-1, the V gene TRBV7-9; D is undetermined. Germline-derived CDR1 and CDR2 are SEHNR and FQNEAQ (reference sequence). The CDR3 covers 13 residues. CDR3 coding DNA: TGTGCCAGCAGCTTAGTGCGCTACCATGAGCAGTTCTTC. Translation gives CASSLVRYHEQFF.

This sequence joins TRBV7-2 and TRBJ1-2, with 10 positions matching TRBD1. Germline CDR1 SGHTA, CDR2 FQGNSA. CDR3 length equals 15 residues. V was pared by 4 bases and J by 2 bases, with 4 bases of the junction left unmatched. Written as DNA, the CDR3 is TGTGCCAGCAGCTCACGGGACAGGGGAAACTATGGCTACACCTTC. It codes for CASSSRDRGNYGYTF.

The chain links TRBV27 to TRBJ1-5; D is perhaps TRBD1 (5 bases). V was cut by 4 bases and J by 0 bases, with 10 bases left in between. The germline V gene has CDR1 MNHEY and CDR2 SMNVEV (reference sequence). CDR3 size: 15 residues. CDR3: CASSSTAASNQPQHF. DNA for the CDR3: TGTGCCAGCAGTTCGACAGCCGCTAGCAATCAGCCCCAGCATTTT.

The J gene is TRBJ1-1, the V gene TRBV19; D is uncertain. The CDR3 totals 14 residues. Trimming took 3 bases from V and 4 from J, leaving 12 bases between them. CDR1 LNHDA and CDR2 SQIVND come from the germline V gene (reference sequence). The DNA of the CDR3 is TGTGCCAGTAGTATCGAGGATGTTGGCACTGAAGCTTTCTTT. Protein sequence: CASSIEDVGTEAFF.

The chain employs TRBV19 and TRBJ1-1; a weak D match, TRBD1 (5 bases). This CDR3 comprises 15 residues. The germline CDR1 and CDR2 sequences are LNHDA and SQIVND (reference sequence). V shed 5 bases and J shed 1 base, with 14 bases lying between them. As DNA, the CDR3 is TGTGCCAGTAGTGTGACAGTAGGACAGAACACTGAAGCTTTCTTT. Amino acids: CASSVTVGQNTEAFF. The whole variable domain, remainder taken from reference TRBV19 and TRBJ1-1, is DGGITQSPKYLFRKEGQNVTLSCEQNLNHDAMYWYRQDPGQGLRLIYYSQIVNDFQKGDIAEGYSVSREKKESFPLTVTSAQKNPTAFYLCASSVTVGQNTEAFFGQGTRLTVV.

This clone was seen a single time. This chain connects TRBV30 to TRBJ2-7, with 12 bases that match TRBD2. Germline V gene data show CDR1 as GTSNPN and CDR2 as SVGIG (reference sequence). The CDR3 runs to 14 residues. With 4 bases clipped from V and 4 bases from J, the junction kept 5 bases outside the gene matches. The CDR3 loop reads CAWTGTSGLYEQYF. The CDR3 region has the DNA TGTGCCTGGACCGGGACTAGCGGGTTATACGAGCAGTACTTC. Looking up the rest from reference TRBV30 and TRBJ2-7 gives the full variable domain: SQTIHQWPATLVQPVGSPLSLECTVEGTSNPNLYWYRQAAGRGLQLLFYSVGIGQISSEVPQNLSASRPQDRQFILSSKKLLLSDSGFYLCAWTGTSGLYEQYFGPGTRLTVT.

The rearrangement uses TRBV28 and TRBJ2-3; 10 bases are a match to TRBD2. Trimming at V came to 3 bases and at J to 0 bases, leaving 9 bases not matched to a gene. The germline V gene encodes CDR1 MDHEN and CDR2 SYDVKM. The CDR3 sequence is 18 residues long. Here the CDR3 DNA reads TGTGCCAGCAGTTTTGGGGCTAGCGGGAGCCTAAGCACAGATACGCAGTATTTT. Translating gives CASSFGASGSLSTDTQYF.

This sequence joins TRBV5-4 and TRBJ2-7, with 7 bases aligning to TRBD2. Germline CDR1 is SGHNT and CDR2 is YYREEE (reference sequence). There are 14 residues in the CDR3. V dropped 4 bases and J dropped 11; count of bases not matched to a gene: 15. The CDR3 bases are TGTGCCAGCAGCGACACTAGCGCCGGAAGATTAGAGTACTTC. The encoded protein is CASSDTSAGRLEYF.

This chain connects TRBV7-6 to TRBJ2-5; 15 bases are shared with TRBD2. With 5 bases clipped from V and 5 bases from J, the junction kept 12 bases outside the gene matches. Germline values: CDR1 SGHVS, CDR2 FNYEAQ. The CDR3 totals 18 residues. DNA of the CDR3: TGTGCCAGCAGCCACCTGGGGGGACTAGCGGGAGGAGGGGAGACCCAGTACTTC. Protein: CASSHLGGLAGGGETQYF.

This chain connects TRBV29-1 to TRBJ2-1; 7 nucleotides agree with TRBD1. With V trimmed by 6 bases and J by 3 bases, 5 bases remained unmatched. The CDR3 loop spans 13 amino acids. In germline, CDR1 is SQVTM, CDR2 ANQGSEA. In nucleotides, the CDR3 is TGCAGCGTGCCAGACAGGGACTACAATGAGCAGTTCTTC. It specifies CSVPDRDYNEQFF.

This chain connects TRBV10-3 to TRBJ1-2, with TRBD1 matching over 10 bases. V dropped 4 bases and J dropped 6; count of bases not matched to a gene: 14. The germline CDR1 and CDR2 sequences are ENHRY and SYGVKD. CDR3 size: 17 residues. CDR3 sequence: CAISGRRRDRGKDGYTF. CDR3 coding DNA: TGTGCCATCAGTGGGCGGAGGAGGGACAGGGGAAAGGATGGCTACACCTTC.

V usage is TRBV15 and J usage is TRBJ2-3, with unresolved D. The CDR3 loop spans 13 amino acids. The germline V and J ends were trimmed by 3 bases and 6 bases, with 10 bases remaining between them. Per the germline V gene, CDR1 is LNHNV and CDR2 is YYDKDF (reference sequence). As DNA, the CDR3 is TGTGCCACCAGCAGCCCTATGGTGGATACGCAGTATTTT. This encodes CATSSPMVDTQYF.

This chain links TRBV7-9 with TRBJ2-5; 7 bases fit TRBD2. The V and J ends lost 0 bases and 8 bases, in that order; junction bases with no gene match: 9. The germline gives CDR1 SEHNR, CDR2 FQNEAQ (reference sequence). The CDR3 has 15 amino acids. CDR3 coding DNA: TGTGCCAGCAGCTTAGCTCGGGGGAGGGCCGAAACCCAGTACTTC. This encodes CASSLARGRAETQYF.

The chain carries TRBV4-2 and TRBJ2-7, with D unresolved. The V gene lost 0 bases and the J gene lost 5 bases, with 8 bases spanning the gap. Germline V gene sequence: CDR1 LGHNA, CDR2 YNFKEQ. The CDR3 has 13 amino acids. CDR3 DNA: TGTGCCAGCAGCCAAGAATTCTCAGACGAGCAGTACTTC. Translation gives CASSQEFSDEQYF.

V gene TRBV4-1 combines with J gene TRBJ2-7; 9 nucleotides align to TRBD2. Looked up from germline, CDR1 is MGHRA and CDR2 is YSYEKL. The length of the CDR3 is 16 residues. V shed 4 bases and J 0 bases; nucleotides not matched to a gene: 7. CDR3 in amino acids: CASSPLAGVSSYEQYF. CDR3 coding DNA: TGCGCCAGCAGCCCTTTAGCGGGAGTTAGCTCCTACGAGCAGTACTTC.